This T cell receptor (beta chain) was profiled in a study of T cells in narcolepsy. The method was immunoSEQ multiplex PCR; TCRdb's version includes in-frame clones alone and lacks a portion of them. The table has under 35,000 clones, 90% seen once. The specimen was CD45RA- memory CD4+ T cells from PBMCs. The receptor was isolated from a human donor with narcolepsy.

CDR3 sequence: CASSGGNSPLHF. In DNA form, the CDR3 reads TGTGCCAGCAGCGGGGGTAATTCACCCCTCCACTTT. The V and J genes are TRBV7-7 and TRBJ1-6; possible D gene TRBD1, 5 bases. V lost 5 bases to trimming and J lost 6 bases, with 5 bases between them. The CDR3 contains 12 residues. Germline V gives CDR1 SSHAT, CDR2 FNYEAQ (reference sequence).